The present entry profiles one T cell receptor (beta chain) with its context. TRB amplification used approximately 270 ng of peripheral blood genomic DNA. TRB rearrangements were amplified by touch-down multiplex PCR with mixed TRB-A/B primers. Using the multiplex PCR reads, TCRdb records one entry per CDR3 protein without DNA. The listing records some 4,000 distinct CDR3 sequences. The source of the sample is a study of T cell clusters in autoimmune cytopenias. This CDR3 comprises 12 residues. From germline, CDR1 is SGHNT and CDR2 YENEEA. Another study also made use of these data, one on T cell repertoires in aging, cancer and after chemotherapy. Per that paper: Donor ages fell into six groups from 30 or younger up to 70 or older.

V usage is TRBV11-3 and J usage is TRBJ2-3. Material for sequencing was peripheral blood. The receptor's source is a human donor in good health. CDR3 loop: CASSLSTDTQYF.